The 6 T cell receptor beta chains given below trace back to one sample, sequenced in a study of regulatory T cells in long-lasting Graves disease. The time point is: newly diagnosed GD, antithyroid drugs for less than 3 months. Extracted RNA from PBMCs served as the source of the TCR library. The TCR beta library used iRepertoire HTBI primers with Arm-PCR amplification of CDR3. Via MiXCR, TCRdb re-called the multiplex PCR reads, giving one row per CDR3 protein. The sample has approximately 400,000 distinct CDR3 sequences, around 16% seen once; the top ten hold approximately 7.6%. These same data were also listed under a study on T cells in Graves' hyperthyroidism and ophthalmopathy.

Specimen: peripheral blood mononuclear cells (PBMCs), collected at new diagnosis, from a patient treated with antithyroid drugs. Every receptor here comes from a woman aged 40 to 55 with Graves disease.

To note about this clonotype: This sequence may be a read error, since a much larger clone differs from it by one base. The chain uses TRBV12-3 or TRBV12-4 and TRBJ2-2, with TRBD2 identical over 7 bases. CDR3 length equals 16 residues. CDR3 sequence (DNA): TGTGCCAGCAGTCGGGAGGTAGAATCGAACACCGGGGGGCTGTTTTTT. It codes for CASSREVESNTGGLFF.

This clonotype has ten or more counts. This chain connects TRBV12-3 or TRBV12-4 to TRBJ2-7, with D hard to call. The CDR3 is 13 amino acids. The ends were cut back, 3 bases at V and 4 bases at J, with 10 bases in the middle. The CDR3 loop is CASSLLVGYEQYF. The CDR3 DNA sequence: TGTGCCAGCAGTTTGTTGGTAGGTTACGAGCAGTACTTC.

Comment on this clonotype: An end of the junction does not agree with germline; a read error may underlie this. V gene TRBV2 combines with J gene TRBJ2-7; a weak D match, TRBD2 (6 bases). CDR3 size: 12 residues. Germline V gene data show CDR1 as SNHLY and CDR2 as FYNNEI. CDR3 DNA: TGTGCCAGCAATGAAGAGGGAGGCGAGCAGTACTTC. It codes for CASNEEGGEQYF.

About this clonotype: With a much larger clone just one base away, this may be a read error. The CDR3 does not close with the conserved phenylalanine or tryptophan, likely indicating a read error. V gene TRBV30 combines with J gene TRBJ2-5; tentative D call: TRBD1 (5 bases). Germline lookup yields CDR1 GTSNPN and CDR2 SVGIG (reference sequence). Trimming took off 0 bases at V and 1 base at J, with 9 bases between the two ends. This CDR3 is built from 14 residues. CDR3 in DNA: TGTGCCTGGAGTGTCGGACATATCCAAGAGACCCAGTACCTC. Its translation: CAWSVGHIQETQYL.

This clonotype was seen many times. The chain has TRBV3-1 and TRBJ1-1, with TRBD1 as a possible D gene (6 bases). Germline lookup yields CDR1 LGHDT and CDR2 YNNKEL (reference sequence). This CDR3 comprises 14 residues. Trimming shortened V by 3 bases and J by 4 bases, and 12 bases separated the two germline ends. Written as DNA, the CDR3 is TGTGCCAGCAGCCACGGGGGCGCGAGCACTGAAGCTTTCTTT. Translating it yields CASSHGGASTEAFF.

Remarks on this clonotype: Given a much more abundant clone one base away, this may be a read error. This chain joins TRBV6-2 or TRBV6-3 and TRBJ1-5; D unclear. The CDR3 contains 13 residues. Per the germline V gene, CDR1 is MNHEY and CDR2 is SVGEGT. The CDR3 DNA sequence: TGTGCCAGCAGTGTAGGTTTAAATCGGCCCCAGCATTTT. As protein: CASSVGLNRPQHF.